The sequence of this T cell receptor (beta chain) was determined in a study of CXCR3-negative and CXCR3-positive naive CD8 T cells. CDR1 is SQVTM, CDR2 ANQGSEA, per germline. The CDR3 consists of 12 residues. The study made its TRB cDNA libraries by 5' RACE, adding UMI labels. Using the 5' RACE reads, TCRdb records one entry per CDR3 protein without DNA. In total, the table holds roughly 100,000 distinct CDR3 sequences. Per CD8+ T cell subset, triplicate sorts of 300,000 cells each were done. This TCR derives from a human donor in good health. Some clones in this sample may be carry-over from other donors' samples. The rearrangement joins TRBV29-1 to TRBJ1-2. The specimen was naive CXCR3- CD8+ T cells from blood. Subset denoted: CD45RO-CCR7+CD27+CD95- naive CD8+ T cells lacking CXCR3 (TNR3-). CDR3 amino acids: CSVEDRGGGYTF.